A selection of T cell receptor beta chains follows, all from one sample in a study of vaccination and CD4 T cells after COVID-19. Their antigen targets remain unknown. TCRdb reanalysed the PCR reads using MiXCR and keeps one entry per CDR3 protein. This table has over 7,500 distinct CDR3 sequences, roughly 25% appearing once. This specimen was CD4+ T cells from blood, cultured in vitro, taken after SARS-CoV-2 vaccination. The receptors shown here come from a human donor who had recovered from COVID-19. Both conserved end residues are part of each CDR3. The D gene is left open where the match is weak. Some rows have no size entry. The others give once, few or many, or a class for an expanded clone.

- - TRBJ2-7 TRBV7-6 CASSASDSFSSYEQYF TGTGCCAGCAGCGCCTCGGACAGCTTTAGCTCCTACGAGCAGTACTTC
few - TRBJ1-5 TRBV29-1 CSVKGDGDQPQHF TGCAGCGTTAAAGGGGACGGGGATCAGCCCCAGCATTTT
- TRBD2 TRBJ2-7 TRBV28 CASSLNKGLAGDYEQYF TGTGCCAGCAGTCTAAACAAGGGACTAGCGGGAGACTACGAGCAGTACTTC
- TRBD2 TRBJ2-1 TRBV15 CATRGLAGLKGNEQFF TGTGCGACAAGAGGACTAGCGGGACTTAAGGGGAATGAGCAGTTCTTC
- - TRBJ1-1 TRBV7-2 CASSPWGTEAFF TGTGCCAGCAGCCCGTGGGGTACTGAAGCTTTCTTT
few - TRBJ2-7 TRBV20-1 CSARGRGPSYEQYF TGCAGTGCTAGAGGTCGGGGGCCATCCTACGAGCAGTACTTC
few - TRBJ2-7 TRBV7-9 CASSPVGGASYEQYF TGTGCCAGCAGCCCAGTCGGGGGAGCCTCCTACGAGCAGTACTTC
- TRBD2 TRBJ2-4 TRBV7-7 CASSLDKREGLF TGTGCCAGCAGCTTAGACAAGCGGGAGGGCCTCTTC
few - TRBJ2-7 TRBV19 CASSLNPSGEQYF TGTGCCAGTAGTCTAAATCCCTCAGGGGAGCAGTACTTC
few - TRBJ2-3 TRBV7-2 CASSSASGNTDTQYF TGTGCCAGCAGCTCCGCCTCGGGGAACACAGATACGCAGTATTTT
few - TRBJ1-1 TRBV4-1 CASSQEHFREGPREAFF TGCGCCAGCAGCCAAGAACATTTTCGGGAGGGGCCAAGGGAAGCTTTCTTT
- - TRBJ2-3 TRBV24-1 CATSGVGDTQYF TGTGCCACCAGTGGGGTAGGGGATACGCAGTATTTT
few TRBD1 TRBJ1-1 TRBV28 CASSHRQGTAEAFF TGTGCCAGCAGTCACAGACAGGGTACTGCTGAAGCTTTCTTT
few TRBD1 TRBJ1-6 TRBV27 CASSRQGTVRNSPLHF TGTGCCAGCAGTAGACAGGGGACAGTTCGAAATTCACCCCTCCACTTT
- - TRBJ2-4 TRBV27 CASSKGLAKNIQYF TGTGCCAGCAGTAAGGGGTTAGCCAAAAACATTCAGTACTTC
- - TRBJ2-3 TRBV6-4 CASSDGLTDTQYF TGTGCCAGCAGTGACGGGTTAACAGATACGCAGTATTTT
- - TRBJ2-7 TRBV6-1 CASRRGDSRPREQYF TGTGCCAGCAGACGGGGGGACAGCCGCCCTCGCGAGCAGTACTTC
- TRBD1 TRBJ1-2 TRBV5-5 CASSPRTGVDPKSGGMFGYTF TGTGCCAGCAGCCCAAGGACAGGGGTGGACCCTAAATCCGGCGGGATGTTTGGCTACACCTTC
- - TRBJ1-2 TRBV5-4 CASSLRGNYGYTF TGTGCCAGCAGCTTGCGGGGTAACTATGGCTACACCTTC
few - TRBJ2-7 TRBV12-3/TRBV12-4 CASSDGTPENEQYF TGTGCCAGCAGTGACGGGACACCCGAGAACGAGCAGTACTTC
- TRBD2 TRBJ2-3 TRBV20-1 CSARPLLAGATDTQYF TGCAGTGCTAGGCCCCTCCTAGCGGGAGCCACAGATACGCAGTATTTT
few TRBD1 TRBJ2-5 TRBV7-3 CASSPDRFQETQYF TGTGCCAGCAGCCCGGACAGGTTTCAAGAGACCCAGTACTTC
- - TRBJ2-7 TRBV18 CASSPGLTSSYEQYF TGTGCCAGCTCCCCGGGACTCACAAGCTCCTACGAGCAGTACTTC
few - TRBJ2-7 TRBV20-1 CSAVKADIPYEQYF TGCTCTGCGGTTAAAGCGGACATCCCCTACGAGCAGTACTTC
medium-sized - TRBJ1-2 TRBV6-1 CALQGDYGYTF TGTGCACTACAGGGCGACTATGGCTACACCTTC
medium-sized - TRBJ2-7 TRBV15 CATSRDKGYEQYF TGTGCCACCAGCAGAGATAAAGGCTACGAGCAGTACTTC
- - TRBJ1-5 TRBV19 CASSTRDQPQHF TGTGCCAGTAGTACCAGGGATCAGCCCCAGCATTTT
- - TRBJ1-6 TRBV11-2 CASSLDPGRHNSPLHF TGTGCCAGCAGCTTAGACCCGGGACGGCATAATTCACCCCTCCACTTT
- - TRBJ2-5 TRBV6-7 CVSSYAASVQETQYF TGTGTCAGCAGTTACGCAGCATCGGTACAAGAGACCCAGTACTTC
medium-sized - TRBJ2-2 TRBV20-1 CSARSRVGTGELFF TGCAGTGCTAGATCTAGGGTGGGCACCGGGGAGCTGTTTTTT
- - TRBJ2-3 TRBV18 CASFPGASDTQYF TGTGCCAGCTTTCCCGGGGCGTCAGATACGCAGTATTTT
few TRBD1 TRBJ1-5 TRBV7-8 CASSRGTGSSNQPQHF TGTGCCAGCAGCCGGGGGACAGGCTCCAGCAATCAGCCCCAGCATTTT
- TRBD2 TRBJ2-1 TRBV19 CASSPKGGTSGIGEQFF TGTGCCAGTAGTCCAAAGGGGGGCACTAGCGGGATCGGTGAGCAGTTCTTC
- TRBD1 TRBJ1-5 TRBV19 CASSEDRGSNQPQHF TGTGCCAGTAGTGAGGACAGGGGGAGCAATCAGCCCCAGCATTTT
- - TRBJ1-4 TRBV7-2 CASSLLRGEKLFF TGTGCCAGCAGCTTATTAAGGGGGGAAAAACTGTTTTTT
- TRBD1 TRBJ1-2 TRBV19 CASTRPGQAYYGYTF TGTGCCAGTACCCGACCGGGACAGGCCTACTATGGCTACACCTTC
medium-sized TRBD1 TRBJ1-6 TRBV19 CASSLNPPGQYSNSPLHF TGTGCCAGTAGTCTCAATCCCCCGGGACAGTATTCTAATTCACCCCTCCACTTT
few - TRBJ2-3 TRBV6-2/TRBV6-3 CASSYGPGKLTDTQYF TGTGCCAGCAGTTACGGGCCAGGGAAACTCACAGATACGCAGTATTTT
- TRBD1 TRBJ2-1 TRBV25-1 CASSSGQVRINEQFF TGTGCCAGCAGTTCGGGACAGGTCCGCATCAATGAGCAGTTCTTC
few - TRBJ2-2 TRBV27 CASTSNGFGELFF TGTGCCAGCACCTCCAACGGGTTTGGGGAGCTGTTTTTT